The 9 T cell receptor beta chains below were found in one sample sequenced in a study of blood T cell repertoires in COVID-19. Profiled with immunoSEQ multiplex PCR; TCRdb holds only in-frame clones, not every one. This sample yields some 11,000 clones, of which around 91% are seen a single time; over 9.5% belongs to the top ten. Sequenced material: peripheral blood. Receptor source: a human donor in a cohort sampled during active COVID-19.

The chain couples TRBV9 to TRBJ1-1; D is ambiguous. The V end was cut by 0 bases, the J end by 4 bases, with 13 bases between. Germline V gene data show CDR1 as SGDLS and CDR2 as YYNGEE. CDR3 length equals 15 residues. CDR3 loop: CASSVEGGKATEAFF. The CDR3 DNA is TGTGCCAGCAGCGTAGAAGGAGGGAAGGCCACTGAAGCTTTCTTT.

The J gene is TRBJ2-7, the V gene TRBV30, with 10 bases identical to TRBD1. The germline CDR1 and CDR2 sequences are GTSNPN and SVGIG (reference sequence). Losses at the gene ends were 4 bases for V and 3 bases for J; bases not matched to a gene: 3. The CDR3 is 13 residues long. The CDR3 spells CAWKGTGVYEQYF. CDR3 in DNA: TGTGCCTGGAAGGGGACAGGGGTCTACGAGCAGTACTTC. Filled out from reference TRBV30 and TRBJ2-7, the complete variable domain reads SQTIHQWPATLVQPVGSPLSLECTVEGTSNPNLYWYRQAAGRGLQLLFYSVGIGQISSEVPQNLSASRPQDRQFILSSKKLLLSDSGFYLCAWKGTGVYEQYFGPGTRLTVT.

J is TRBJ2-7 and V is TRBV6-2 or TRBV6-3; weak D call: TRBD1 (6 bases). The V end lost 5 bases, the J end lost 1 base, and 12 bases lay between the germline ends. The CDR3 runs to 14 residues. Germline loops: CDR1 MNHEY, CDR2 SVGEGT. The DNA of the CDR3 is TGTGCCAGCAGTCCCAGGGGTAGGTCCTACGAGCAGTACTTC. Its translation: CASSPRGRSYEQYF.

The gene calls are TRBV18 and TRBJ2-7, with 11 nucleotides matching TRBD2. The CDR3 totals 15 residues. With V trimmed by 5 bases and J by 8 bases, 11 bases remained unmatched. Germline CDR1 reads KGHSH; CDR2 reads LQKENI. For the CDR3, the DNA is TGTGCCAGCTCAACCGATAGCGGGGGGGCCTTGCAGCAGTACTTC. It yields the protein CASSTDSGGALQQYF.

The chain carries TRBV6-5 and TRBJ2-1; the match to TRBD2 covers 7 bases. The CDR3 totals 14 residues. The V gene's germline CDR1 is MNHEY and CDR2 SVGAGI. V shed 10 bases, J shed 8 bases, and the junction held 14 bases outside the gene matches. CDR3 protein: CATLPQRGSHEQFF. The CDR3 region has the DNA TGTGCCACCCTACCCCAGCGGGGCTCCCATGAGCAGTTCTTC.

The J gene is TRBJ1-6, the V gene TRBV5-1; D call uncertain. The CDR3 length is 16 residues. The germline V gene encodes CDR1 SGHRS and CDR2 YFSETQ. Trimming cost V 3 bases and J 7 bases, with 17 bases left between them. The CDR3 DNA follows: TGCGCCAGCAGCTCCCCAAGCGGGCTGATGAATTCACCCCTCCACTTT. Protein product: CASSSPSGLMNSPLHF.

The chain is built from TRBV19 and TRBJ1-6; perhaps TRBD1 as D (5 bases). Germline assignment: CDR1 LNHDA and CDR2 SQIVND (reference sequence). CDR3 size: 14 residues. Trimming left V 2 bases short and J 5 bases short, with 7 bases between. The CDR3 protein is CASSIRRDNSPLHF. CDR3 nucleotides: TGTGCCAGTAGTATACGCAGGGATAATTCACCCCTCCACTTT.

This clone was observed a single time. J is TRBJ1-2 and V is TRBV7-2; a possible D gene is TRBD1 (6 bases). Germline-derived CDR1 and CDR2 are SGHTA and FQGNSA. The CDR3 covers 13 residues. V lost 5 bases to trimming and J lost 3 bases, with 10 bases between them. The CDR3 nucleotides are TGTGCCAGCAGCCAGGACAGAGACTATGGCTACACCTTC. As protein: CASSQDRDYGYTF. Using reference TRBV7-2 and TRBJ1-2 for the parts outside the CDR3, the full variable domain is GAGVSQSPSNKVTEKGKDVELRCDPISGHTALYWYRQSLGQGLEFLIYFQGNSAPDKSGLPSDRFSAERTGGSVSTLTIQRTQQEDSAVYLCASSQDRDYGYTFGSGTRLTVV.

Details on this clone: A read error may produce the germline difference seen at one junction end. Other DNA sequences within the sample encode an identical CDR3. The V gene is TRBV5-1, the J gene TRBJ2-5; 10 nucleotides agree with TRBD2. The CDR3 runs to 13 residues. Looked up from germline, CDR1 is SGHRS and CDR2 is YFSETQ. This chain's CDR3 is CASSSGLAETQYF. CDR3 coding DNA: TGTGCCAGCAGCTCGGGACTAGCGGAGACCCAGTACTTC.